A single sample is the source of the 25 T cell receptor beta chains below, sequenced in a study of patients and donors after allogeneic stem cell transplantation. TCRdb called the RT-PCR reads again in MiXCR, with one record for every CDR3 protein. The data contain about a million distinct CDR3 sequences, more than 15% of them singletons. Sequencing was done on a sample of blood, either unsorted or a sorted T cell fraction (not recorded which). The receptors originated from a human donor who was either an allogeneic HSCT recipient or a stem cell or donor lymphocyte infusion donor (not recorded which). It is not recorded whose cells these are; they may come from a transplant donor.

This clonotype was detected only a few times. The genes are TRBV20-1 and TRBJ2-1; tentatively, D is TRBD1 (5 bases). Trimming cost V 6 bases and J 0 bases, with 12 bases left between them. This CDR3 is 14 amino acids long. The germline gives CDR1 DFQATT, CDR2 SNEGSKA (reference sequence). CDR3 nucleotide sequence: TGCAGTGCCAGACAGACGAGCTCCTACAATGAGCAGTTCTTC. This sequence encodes CSARQTSSYNEQFF.

The CDR3 sequence is CASSSRRDRDTEAFF. CDR3 DNA: TGTGCCAGCAGTTCTCGGAGGGATCGGGACACTGAAGCTTTCTTT. V usage is TRBV6-5 and J usage is TRBJ1-1; unclear D gene. The CDR3 contains 15 residues. Germline values: CDR1 MNHEY, CDR2 SVGAGI. Trimming removed 4 bases at V and 3 bases at J, with 15 bases between.

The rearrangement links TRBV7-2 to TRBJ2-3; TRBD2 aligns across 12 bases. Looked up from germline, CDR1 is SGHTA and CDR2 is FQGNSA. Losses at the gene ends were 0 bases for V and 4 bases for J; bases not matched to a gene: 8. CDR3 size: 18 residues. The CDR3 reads CASSLATALAGGADTQYF. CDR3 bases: TGTGCCAGCAGCTTAGCCACCGCGCTAGCGGGGGGGGCAGATACGCAGTATTTT.

The CDR3 here is CASSEAIAARNHGYTF. CDR3 coding DNA: TGTGCCAGCAGTGAAGCTATCGCAGCCCGTAATCATGGCTACACCTTC. This rearrangement joins TRBV2 to TRBJ1-2; D not certain. The CDR3 loop spans 16 amino acids. The V gene lost 0 bases and the J gene lost 6 bases, with 17 bases spanning the gap. CDR1 and CDR2 (germline): SNHLY, FYNNEI.

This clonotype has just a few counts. CDR3 loop: CASSRPSGGETQYF. DNA of the CDR3: TGTGCCAGCAGTAGACCTTCGGGGGGAGAGACCCAGTACTTC. V usage is TRBV12-3 or TRBV12-4 and J usage is TRBJ2-5; the match to TRBD2 covers 7 bases. The CDR3 has 14 residues. V dropped 5 bases and J dropped 4; count of bases not matched to a gene: 7.

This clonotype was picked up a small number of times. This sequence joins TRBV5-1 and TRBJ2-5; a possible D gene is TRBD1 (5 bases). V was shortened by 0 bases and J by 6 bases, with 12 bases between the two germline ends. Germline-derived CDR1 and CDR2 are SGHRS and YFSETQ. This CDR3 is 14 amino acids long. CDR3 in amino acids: CASSLDGVGQTQYF. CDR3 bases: TGCGCCAGCAGCTTGGATGGTGTGGGGCAGACCCAGTACTTC.

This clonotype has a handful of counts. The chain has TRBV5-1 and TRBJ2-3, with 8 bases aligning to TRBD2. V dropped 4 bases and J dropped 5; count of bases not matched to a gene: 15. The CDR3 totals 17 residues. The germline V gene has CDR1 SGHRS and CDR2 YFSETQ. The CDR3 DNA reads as TGCGCCAGCAGCCACCCCCTCGCGGGAGGCCCCGGAGATACGCAGTATTTT. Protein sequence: CASSHPLAGGPGDTQYF.

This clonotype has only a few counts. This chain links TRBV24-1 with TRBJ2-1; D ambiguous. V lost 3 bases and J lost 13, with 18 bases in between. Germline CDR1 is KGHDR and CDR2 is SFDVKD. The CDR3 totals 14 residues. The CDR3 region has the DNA TGTGCCACCAGTGATCCCTCTGGGGTAGCCCGTCAGTTCTTC. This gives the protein CATSDPSGVARQFF.

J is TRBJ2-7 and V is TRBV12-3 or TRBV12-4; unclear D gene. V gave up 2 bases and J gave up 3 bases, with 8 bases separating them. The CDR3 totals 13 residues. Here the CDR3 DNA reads TGTGCCAGCAGTTTAAATACGGGCTACGAGCAGTACTTC. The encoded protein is CASSLNTGYEQYF.

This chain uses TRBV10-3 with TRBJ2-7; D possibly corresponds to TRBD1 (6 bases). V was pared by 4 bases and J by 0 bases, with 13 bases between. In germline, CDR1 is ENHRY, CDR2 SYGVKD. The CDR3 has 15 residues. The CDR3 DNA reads TGTGCCATCAGTGCTTCCAGAGGGGGCTCCTACGAGCAGTACTTC. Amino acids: CAISASRGGSYEQYF.

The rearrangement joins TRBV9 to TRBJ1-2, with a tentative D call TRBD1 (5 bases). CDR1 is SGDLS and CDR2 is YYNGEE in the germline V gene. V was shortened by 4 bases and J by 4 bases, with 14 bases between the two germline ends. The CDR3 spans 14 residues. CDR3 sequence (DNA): TGTGCCAGCAGCCAAGAGGGACTAATCTATGGCTACACCTTC. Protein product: CASSQEGLIYGYTF.

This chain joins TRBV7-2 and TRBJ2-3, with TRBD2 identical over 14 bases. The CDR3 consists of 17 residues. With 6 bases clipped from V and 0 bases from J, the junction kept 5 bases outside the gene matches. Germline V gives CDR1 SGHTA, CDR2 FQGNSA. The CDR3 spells CASSRTSGRHSTDTQYF. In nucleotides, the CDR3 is TGTGCCAGCAGTCGGACTAGCGGGAGGCACAGCACAGATACGCAGTATTTT.

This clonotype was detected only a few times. CDR3 sequence: CASSAEGDSPLHF. The CDR3, as DNA: TGTGCCAGCAGCGCAGAAGGGGATTCACCCCTCCACTTT. The J gene is TRBJ1-6, the V gene TRBV9, with D possibly being TRBD1 (5 bases). Germline CDR1 is SGDLS and CDR2 is YYNGEE. The V and J ends lost 3 bases and 8 bases respectively, with 9 bases between them. CDR3 length: 13 residues.

CDR3: CASSLLRSGNTEAFF. The CDR3 nucleotides read TGTGCCAGCAGTTTACTCCGCAGTGGAAACACTGAAGCTTTCTTT. The chain couples TRBV12-3 or TRBV12-4 to TRBJ1-1, with D unresolved. V shed 2 bases and J shed 2 bases, with 12 bases lying between them. The CDR3 covers 15 residues.

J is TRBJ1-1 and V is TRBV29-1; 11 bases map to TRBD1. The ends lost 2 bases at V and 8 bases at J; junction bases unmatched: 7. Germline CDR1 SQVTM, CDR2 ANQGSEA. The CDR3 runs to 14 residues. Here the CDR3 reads CSVEPGQGASEAFF. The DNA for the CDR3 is TGCAGCGTTGAACCAGGACAGGGGGCTTCCGAAGCTTTCTTT. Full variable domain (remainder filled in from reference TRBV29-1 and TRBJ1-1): SAVISQKPSRDICQRGTSLTIQCQVDSQVTMMFWYRQQPGQSLTLIATANQGSEATYESGFVIDKFPISRPNLTFSTLTVSNMSPEDSSIYLCSVEPGQGASEAFFGQGTRLTVV.

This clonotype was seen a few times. The CDR3 DNA is TGTGCCAGCAGCTTAGTCGGCTCCGGAGGCGAAAAACTGTTTTTT. This sequence encodes CASSLVGSGGEKLFF. The chain is built from TRBV11-2 and TRBJ1-4; no firm D call. There are 15 residues in the CDR3. Germline V gene lookup returns CDR1 SGHAT and CDR2 FQNNGV. Trimming removed 1 base from V and 8 bases from J, with 14 bases in between.

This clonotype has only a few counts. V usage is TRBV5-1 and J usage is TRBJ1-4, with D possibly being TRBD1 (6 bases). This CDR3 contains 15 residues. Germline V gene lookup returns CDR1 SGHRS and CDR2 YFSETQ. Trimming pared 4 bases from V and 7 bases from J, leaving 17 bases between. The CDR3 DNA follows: TGCGCCAGCAGCAACCCGGACGAGGGGGGTGAAAAACTGTTTTTT. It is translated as CASSNPDEGGEKLFF.

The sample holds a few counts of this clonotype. The CDR3 protein is CASSQGQTSTEAFF. CDR3 nucleotides: TGCGCCAGCAGCCAAGGACAGACGAGTACTGAAGCTTTCTTT. This rearrangement joins TRBV4-1 to TRBJ1-1, with a possible D match to TRBD1 (5 bases). This CDR3 spans 14 amino acids. From germline, CDR1 is MGHRA and CDR2 YSYEKL. V was pared by 1 base and J by 5 bases, with 11 bases between.

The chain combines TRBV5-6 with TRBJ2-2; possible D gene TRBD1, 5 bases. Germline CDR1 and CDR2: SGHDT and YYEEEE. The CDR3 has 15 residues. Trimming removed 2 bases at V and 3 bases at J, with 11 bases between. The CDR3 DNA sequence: TGTGCCAGCAGCTTTTATTCGACAGACACCGGGGAGCTGTTTTTT. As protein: CASSFYSTDTGELFF.

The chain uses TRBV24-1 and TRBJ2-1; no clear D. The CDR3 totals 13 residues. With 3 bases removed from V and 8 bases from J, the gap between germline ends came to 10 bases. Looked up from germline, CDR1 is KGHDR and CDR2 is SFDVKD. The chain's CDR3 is CATSDSDGHEQFF. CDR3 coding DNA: TGTGCCACCAGTGATAGTGATGGCCATGAGCAGTTCTTC.

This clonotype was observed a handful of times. CDR3 sequence reads: CASSILVESEQFF. The CDR3 coding sequence is TGTGCCAGTAGTATTCTAGTTGAAAGTGAGCAGTTCTTC. The genes are TRBV19 and TRBJ2-1; D remains unclear. The CDR3 length is 13 residues. Germline CDR1 LNHDA, CDR2 SQIVND (reference sequence). V gave up 3 bases and J gave up 9 bases, with 12 bases separating them.

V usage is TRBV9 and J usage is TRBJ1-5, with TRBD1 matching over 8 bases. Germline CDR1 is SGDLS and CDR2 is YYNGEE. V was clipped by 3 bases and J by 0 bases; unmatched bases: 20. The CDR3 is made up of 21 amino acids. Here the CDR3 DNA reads TGTGCCAGCAGCGGGACAGGGTATGGAATAATAAAGGTGGATAGCAATCAGCCCCAGCATTTT. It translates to CASSGTGYGIIKVDSNQPQHF.

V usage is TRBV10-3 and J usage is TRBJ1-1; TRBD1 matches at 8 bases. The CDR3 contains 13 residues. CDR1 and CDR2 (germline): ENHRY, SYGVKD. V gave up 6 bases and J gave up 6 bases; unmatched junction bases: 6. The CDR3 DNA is TGTGCCATCAGAGGCCCAGGGGGCTCTGAAGCTTTCTTT. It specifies CAIRGPGGSEAFF.

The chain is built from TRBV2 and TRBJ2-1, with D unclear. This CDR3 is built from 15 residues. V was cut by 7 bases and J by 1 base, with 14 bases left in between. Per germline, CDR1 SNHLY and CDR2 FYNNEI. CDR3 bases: TGTGCCAGCACCCCGCTCCAGAGGTCCTACAATGAGCAGTTCTTC. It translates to CASTPLQRSYNEQFF.

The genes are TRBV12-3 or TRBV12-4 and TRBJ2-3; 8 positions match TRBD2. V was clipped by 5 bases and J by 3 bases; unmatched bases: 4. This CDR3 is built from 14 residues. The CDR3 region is CASSVSGKTDTQYF. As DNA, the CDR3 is TGTGCCAGCAGTGTTAGCGGGAAGACAGATACGCAGTATTTT.